These 5 T cell receptor beta chains originate from one sample sequenced in a study of metastatic and nonmetastatic thyroid tumors. TCRdb re-clonotyped the PCR reads through MiXCR. The table includes about 62,000 clones, under 5% detected once. Every patient underwent thyroid surgery untreated. The sequencing input was blood. These TCRs come from a female donor with papillary thyroid cancer or a benign thyroid nodule (not recorded which). Some clones in this sample may be carry-over from other donors' samples.

At least ten counts were recorded for this clone. The rearrangement uses TRBV5-4 and TRBJ2-3; 9 nucleotides agree with TRBD2. Germline V gene lookup returns CDR1 SGHNT and CDR2 YYREEE (reference sequence). With 4 bases clipped from V and 3 bases from J, the junction kept 9 bases outside the gene matches. The CDR3 is made up of 16 amino acids. CDR3 DNA: TGTGCCAGCAGCAAGGGCCTTACTAGCGGGACAGATACGCAGTATTTT. As protein: CASSKGLTSGTDTQYF.

The table lists this clone with many counts. Other DNA sequences of this sample code for an identical CDR3. V gene TRBV18 combines with J gene TRBJ1-1, with 10 positions matching TRBD1. CDR3 length equals 13 residues. Germline assignment: CDR1 KGHSH and CDR2 LQKENI. The trim removed 8 bases at V and 4 bases at J, leaving 4 bases unmatched. In DNA, the CDR3 is TGTGCCAGCCGGGACAGGGGCCGCACTGAAGCTTTCTTT. Encoded protein: CASRDRGRTEAFF.

Ten or more counts support this clone. The chain joins TRBV20-1 to TRBJ2-5, with D possibly being TRBD1 (5 bases). V gave up 6 bases and J gave up 2 bases, with 10 bases separating them. Germline CDR1 DFQATT, CDR2 SNEGSKA (reference sequence). The CDR3 is made up of 12 amino acids. CDR3 sequence (DNA): TGCAGTGCAGCCGGACATCAAGAGACCCAGTACTTC. It yields the protein CSAAGHQETQYF.

The sample holds many counts of this clone. The sample contains more than one DNA sequence encoding this CDR3. The chain links TRBV3-1 to TRBJ1-5, with D unclear. This CDR3 spans 14 amino acids. V lost 4 bases and J lost 1, with 8 bases in between. CDR1 and CDR2 from the germline V gene are LGHDT and YNNKEL (reference sequence). This CDR3 is CASSPVESNQPQHF. In DNA form, the CDR3 reads TGTGCCAGCAGCCCCGTAGAAAGCAATCAGCCCCAGCATTTT.

The chain is built from TRBV28 and TRBJ2-7, with D perhaps TRBD2 (6 bases). CDR3 length: 15 residues. The V gene lost 9 bases and the J gene lost 4 bases, with 22 bases spanning the gap. Germline V lookup: CDR1 MDHEN, CDR2 SYDVKM. CDR3: CARSQIRDSLYEQYF. The CDR3 bases are TGTGCCAGAAGCCAAATTCGGGACTCCTTATACGAGCAGTACTTC.